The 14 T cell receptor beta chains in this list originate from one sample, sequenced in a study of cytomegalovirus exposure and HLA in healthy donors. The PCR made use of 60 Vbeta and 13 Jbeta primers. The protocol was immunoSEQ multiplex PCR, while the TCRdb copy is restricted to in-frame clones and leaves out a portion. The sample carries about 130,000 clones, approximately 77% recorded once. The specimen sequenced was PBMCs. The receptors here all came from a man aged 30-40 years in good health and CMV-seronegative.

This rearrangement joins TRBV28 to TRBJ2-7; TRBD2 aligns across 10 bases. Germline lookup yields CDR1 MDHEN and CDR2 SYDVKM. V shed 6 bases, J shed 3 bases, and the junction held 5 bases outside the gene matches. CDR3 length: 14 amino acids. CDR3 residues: CASSRTSGIYEQYF. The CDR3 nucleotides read TGTGCCAGCAGCCGAACTAGCGGGATCTACGAGCAGTACTTC.

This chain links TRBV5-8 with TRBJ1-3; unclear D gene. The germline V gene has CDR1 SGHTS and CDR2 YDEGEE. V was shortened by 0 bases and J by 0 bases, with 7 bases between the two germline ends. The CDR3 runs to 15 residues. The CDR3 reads CASSLGGDSGNTIYF. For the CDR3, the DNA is TGTGCCAGCAGCTTGGGCGGGGACTCTGGAAACACCATATATTTT.

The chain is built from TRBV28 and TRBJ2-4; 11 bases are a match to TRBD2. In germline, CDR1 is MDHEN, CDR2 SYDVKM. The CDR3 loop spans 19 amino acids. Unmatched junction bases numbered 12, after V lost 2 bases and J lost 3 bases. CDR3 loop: CASSLDITSGSGVKNIQYF. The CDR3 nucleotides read TGTGCCAGCAGTTTAGACATAACTAGCGGGAGCGGGGTCAAAAACATTCAGTACTTC.

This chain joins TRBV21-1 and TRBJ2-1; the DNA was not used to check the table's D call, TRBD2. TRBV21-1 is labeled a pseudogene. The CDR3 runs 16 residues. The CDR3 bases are TGTGCCAGCAGCAAAGATCCGGGGAGCTCCTACAATGAGCAGTTCTTC. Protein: CASSKDPGSSYNEQFF.

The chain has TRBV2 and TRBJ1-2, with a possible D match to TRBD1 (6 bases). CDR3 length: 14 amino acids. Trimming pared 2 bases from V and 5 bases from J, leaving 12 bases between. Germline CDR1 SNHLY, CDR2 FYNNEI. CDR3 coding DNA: TGTGCCAGCAGTGAAAATACAGGGATATATGGCTACACCTTC. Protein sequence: CASSENTGIYGYTF.

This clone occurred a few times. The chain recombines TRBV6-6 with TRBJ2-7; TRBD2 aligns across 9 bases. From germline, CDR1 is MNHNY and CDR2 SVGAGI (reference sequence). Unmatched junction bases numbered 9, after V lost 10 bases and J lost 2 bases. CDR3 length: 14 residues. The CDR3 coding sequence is TGTGCCACCTGCCCTAGCGGGACTACCTACGAGCAGTACTTC. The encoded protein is CATCPSGTTYEQYF.

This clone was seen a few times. This chain's CDR3 is CASSSSYATNEKLFF. In nucleotides, the CDR3 is TGTGCCAGCAGCTCGTCTTATGCAACTAATGAAAAACTGTTTTTT. This chain links TRBV11-2 with TRBJ1-4; unclear D gene. Trimming removed 4 bases from V and 0 bases from J, with 9 bases in between. Germline CDR1 is SGHAT and CDR2 is FQNNGV. This CDR3 comprises 15 residues.

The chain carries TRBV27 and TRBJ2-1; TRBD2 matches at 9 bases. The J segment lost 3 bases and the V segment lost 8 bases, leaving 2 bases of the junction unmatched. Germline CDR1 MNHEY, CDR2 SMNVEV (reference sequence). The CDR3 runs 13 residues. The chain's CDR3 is CASRAGGYNEQFF. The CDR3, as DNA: TGTGCCAGCCGAGCGGGAGGCTACAATGAGCAGTTCTTC.

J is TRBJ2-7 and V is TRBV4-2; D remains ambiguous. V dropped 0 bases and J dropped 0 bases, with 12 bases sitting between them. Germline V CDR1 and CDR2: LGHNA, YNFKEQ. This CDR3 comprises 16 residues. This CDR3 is CASSQDHGSGSYEQYF. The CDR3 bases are TGTGCCAGCAGCCAAGATCATGGGTCGGGCTCCTACGAGCAGTACTTC.

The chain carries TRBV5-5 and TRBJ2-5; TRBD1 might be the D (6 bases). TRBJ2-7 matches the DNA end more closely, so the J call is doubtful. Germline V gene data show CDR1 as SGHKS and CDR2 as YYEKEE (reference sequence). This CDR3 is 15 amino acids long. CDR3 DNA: TGTGCCAGCAGCTTTTGGGACAACCAACGTCGCGAGCAGTACTTC. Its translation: CASSFWDNQRREQYF.

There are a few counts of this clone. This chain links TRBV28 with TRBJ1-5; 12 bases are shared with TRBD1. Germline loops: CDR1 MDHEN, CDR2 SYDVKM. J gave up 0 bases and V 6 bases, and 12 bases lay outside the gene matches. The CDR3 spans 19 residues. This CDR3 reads CASSSGTGGRGYSNQPQHF. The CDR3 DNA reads TGTGCCAGCAGCTCAGGGACAGGGGGCAGGGGGTATAGCAATCAGCCCCAGCATTTT. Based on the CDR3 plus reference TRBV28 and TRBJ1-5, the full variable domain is DVKVTQSSRYLVKRTGEKVFLECVQDMDHENMFWYRQDPGLGLRLIYFSYDVKMKEKGDIPEGYSVSREKKERFSLILESASTNQTSMYLCASSSGTGGRGYSNQPQHFGDGTRLSIL.

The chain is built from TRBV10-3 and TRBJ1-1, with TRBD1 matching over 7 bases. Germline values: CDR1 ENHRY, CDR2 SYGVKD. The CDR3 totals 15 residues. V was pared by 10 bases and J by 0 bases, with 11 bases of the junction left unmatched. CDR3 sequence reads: CANAPTDRVNTEAFF. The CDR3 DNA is TGTGCCAACGCCCCGACAGACAGGGTGAACACTGAAGCTTTCTTT.

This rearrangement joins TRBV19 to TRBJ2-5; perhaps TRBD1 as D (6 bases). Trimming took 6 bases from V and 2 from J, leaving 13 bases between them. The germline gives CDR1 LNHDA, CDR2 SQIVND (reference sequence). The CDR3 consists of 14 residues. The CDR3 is CASSATGFQETQYF. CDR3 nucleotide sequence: TGTGCCAGTAGCGCAACAGGGTTTCAAGAGACCCAGTACTTC.

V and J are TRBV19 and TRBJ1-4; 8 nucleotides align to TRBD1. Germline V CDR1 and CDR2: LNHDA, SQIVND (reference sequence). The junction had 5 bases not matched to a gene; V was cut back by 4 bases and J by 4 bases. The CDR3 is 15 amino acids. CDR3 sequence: CASSTGQGGNEKLFF. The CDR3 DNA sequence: TGTGCCAGTAGTACCGGACAGGGAGGTAATGAAAAACTGTTTTTT.